The rows below give T cell receptor beta chains drawn from one sample of a study of cytomegalovirus exposure and HLA in healthy donors. Profiling relied on immunoSEQ multiplex PCR, and the TCRdb table lists in-frame clones only, not all of them. The sample holds about 95,000 clones, approximately 80% seen once. The sequenced sample consisted of PBMCs. The receptor set was obtained from a woman in her thirties or forties in good health and CMV-seronegative. Each CDR3 is given with its conserved first and last residue. Each record gives: J gene, clone size, D gene, V gene, CDR3 DNA, CDR3 protein. D genes are given only for firm matches. The size of a clone is reported for some rows only, either as once, few or many, or as a class for expanded clones.

J gene: TRBJ1-2; clone size: .; D gene: TRBD1; V gene: TRBV7-2; CDR3 DNA: TGTGCCAGCAACCTAAACAGGGGGTTCTACACCTTC; CDR3 protein: CASNLNRGFYTF
J gene: TRBJ1-2; clone size: .; D gene: .; V gene: TRBV27; CDR3 DNA: TGTGCCAGCAGTTTTGCCCGCAAGGGGTCTAACTATGGCTACACCTTC; CDR3 protein: CASSFARKGSNYGYTF
J gene: TRBJ2-7; clone size: .; D gene: TRBD1; V gene: TRBV18; CDR3 DNA: TGTGCCAGCTCGGAGACAGGGGGTGAAGCCTACGAGCAGTACTTC; CDR3 protein: CASSETGGEAYEQYF
J gene: TRBJ2-5; clone size: .; D gene: .; V gene: TRBV19; CDR3 DNA: TGTGCCAGTAGAATGAGGGGGCAAGAGACCCAGTACTTC; CDR3 protein: CASRMRGQETQYF
J gene: TRBJ1-2; clone size: .; D gene: .; V gene: TRBV5-6; CDR3 DNA: TGTGCCAGCACGTCTCAGATCAACTATGGCTACACCTTC; CDR3 protein: CASTSQINYGYTF
J gene: TRBJ2-7; clone size: .; D gene: TRBD2; V gene: TRBV19; CDR3 DNA: TGTGCCAGTAAACTAGCGGGCTCCTACGAGCAGTACTTC; CDR3 protein: CASKLAGSYEQYF
J gene: TRBJ2-5; clone size: once; D gene: TRBD2; V gene: TRBV30; CDR3 DNA: TGTGCCTGGAGTGGGGGACTAGCGGGGGCTGGGGGGACCCAGTACTTC; CDR3 protein: CAWSGGLAGAGGTQYF
J gene: TRBJ1-1; clone size: .; D gene: TRBD1; V gene: TRBV28; CDR3 DNA: TGTGCCAGCAGCCGAACAGGGGTTAAGGGGGCTTTCTTT; CDR3 protein: CASSRTGVKGAFF
J gene: TRBJ2-2; clone size: .; D gene: TRBD2; V gene: TRBV4-2; CDR3 DNA: TGTGCCAGCAGCTCCCACTTTAGCGGGGGGGCCCACGGGGAGCTGTTTTTT; CDR3 protein: CASSSHFSGGAHGELFF
J gene: TRBJ2-1; clone size: .; D gene: .; V gene: TRBV5-1; CDR3 DNA: TGCGCCAGCAGGACAGAGCCCTCGGGCTACAATGAGCAGTTCTTC; CDR3 protein: CASRTEPSGYNEQFF